The rows below give T cell receptor beta chains drawn from one sample of a study of T cell clonotyping in hematopoietic cell transplantation. Assay used: immunoSEQ multiplex PCR; TCRdb lists only in-frame clones, some missing. The table lists 45,000 or so clones, approximately 82% of them singletons. The sample was peripheral blood mononuclear cells, taken before stem cell transplant. The receptors were gathered from a man between 60 and 70 years old with myelodysplastic syndrome. Some clones in this sample may be carry-over from other donors' samples. CDR3s include the opening cysteine and the closing phenylalanine or tryptophan. A D gene is named only where the DNA matches it firmly. A clone size is listed for some rows: how often the clone was seen (once, few, many), or a class if it is expanded.

clone_size,j_call,v_call,d_call,cdr3_nt,cdr3_aa
.,TRBJ2-1,TRBV28,.,TGTGCCAGCTCCCCATGGGCGGACTACAATGAGCAGTTCTTC,CASSPWADYNEQFF
.,TRBJ1-1,TRBV21-1,.,TGTGCCAGCAGCCTGTCCCGGGGTTGGACTGAAGCTTTCTTT,CASSLSRGWTEAFF
few,TRBJ2-7,TRBV11-2,.,TGTGCCAGCAGCCCCGGGTGGCACTACGAGCAGTACTTC,CASSPGWHYEQYF
.,TRBJ1-6,TRBV7-9,TRBD1,TGTGCCAGCAGCTCACAGGGGGCATGGACGAATTCACCCCTCCACTTT,CASSSQGAWTNSPLHF
few,TRBJ2-2,TRBV6-5,.,TGTGCCAGCAGTCGGGACCTCGGGGAGCTGTTTTTT,CASSRDLGELFF
medium-sized,TRBJ1-1,TRBV25-1,.,TGTGCCAGCACAAGGGGGGGGTACACTGAAGCTTTCTTT,CASTRGGYTEAFF
.,TRBJ2-4,TRBV28,.,TGTGCCAGCAGCCGCACCAGGCCCGGGGCCAAAAACATTCAGTACTTC,CASSRTRPGAKNIQYF
.,TRBJ1-3,TRBV27,.,TGTGCCAGCAGTTTGAGGGAATCTGGAAACACCATATATTTT,CASSLRESGNTIYF
.,TRBJ1-1,TRBV7-2,.,TGTGCCAGCAGCTATTGGACGGCTGAAGCTTTCTTT,CASSYWTAEAFF
.,TRBJ2-2,TRBV5-1,.,TGCGCCAGCAGCCTCGGGGCGTCGAACACCGGGGAGCTGTTTTTT,CASSLGASNTGELFF
.,TRBJ2-4,TRBV7-8,TRBD1,TGTGCCAGCAGCTTCCTACCCCGGACAGGGTTAGCCAAAAACATTCAGTACTTC,CASSFLPRTGLAKNIQYF
once,TRBJ1-1,TRBV7-9,.,TGTGCCAGCAGCTTAGCGCTGATAAACACTGAAGCTTTCTTT,CASSLALINTEAFF
.,TRBJ2-2,TRBV6-5,TRBD2,TGTGCCAGCAGAAAGACTAGCGGGCTCACCGGGGAGCTGTTTTTT,CASRKTSGLTGELFF
.,TRBJ2-1,TRBV30,.,TGTGCCTGGAGTACGACCCGTTACATCAATGAGCAGTTCTTC,CAWSTTRYINEQFF
.,TRBJ2-7,TRBV28,TRBD1,TGTGCCAGCAGCCCGGGACAGGGGAGCTCCTACGAGCAGTACTTC,CASSPGQGSSYEQYF
.,TRBJ2-7,TRBV5-1,.,TGCGCCAGCAATCCGGACCGGAACAGGGCATACGAGCAGTACTTC,CASNPDRNRAYEQYF
.,TRBJ2-2,TRBV7-9,.,TGTGCCAGCAGCATACAGAACACCGGGGAGCTGTTTTTT,CASSIQNTGELFF
.,TRBJ2-4,TRBV4-3,.,TGCGCCAGCAGCCAAGATGGCGGCGGAGTTCAGTACTTC,CASSQDGGGVQYF
.,TRBJ2-7,TRBV5-3,TRBD1,TGTGCCAGAAGTTCGACAGGGACCTACGAGCAGTACTTC,CARSSTGTYEQYF
.,TRBJ2-2,TRBV11-3,TRBD1,TGTGCCAGCAGCTCCGGGACAGCGAACACCGGGGAGCTGTTTTTT,CASSSGTANTGELFF
.,TRBJ2-3,TRBV6-6,.,TGTGCCAGCAGTTACTCGACCGGTACGCAGTATTTT,CASSYSTGTQYF
.,TRBJ1-6,TRBV28,.,TGTGCCAGCAGTTTTTTCAGCTATAATTCACCCCTCCACTTT,CASSFFSYNSPLHF
once,TRBJ1-2,TRBV6-5,.,TGTGCCAGCAGTTACTCGCCCAGACTTTCTGGCTACACCTTC,CASSYSPRLSGYTF
.,TRBJ2-1,TRBV27,.,TGTGCCAGCAGTCCGTTTGTGGGTCATGAGCAGTTCTTC,CASSPFVGHEQFF
.,TRBJ2-1,TRBV19,TRBD1,TGTGCCAGTAGTGCGGGACAGGACGGCAATGAGCAGTTCTTC,CASSAGQDGNEQFF
.,TRBJ1-4,TRBV29-1,.,TGCAGCGTAACCTGGGCGGGTGAAAAACTGTTTTTT,CSVTWAGEKLFF
once,TRBJ2-2,TRBV5-1,TRBD1,TGCGCCAGCAGCTTGGTAGGGACAGGGTCCGGGGAGCTGTTTTTT,CASSLVGTGSGELFF
.,TRBJ1-4,TRBV6-5,.,TGTGCCAGCAGTTCCGGGTTGATGTCTAATGAAAAACTGTTTTTT,CASSSGLMSNEKLFF
.,TRBJ1-4,TRBV2,TRBD1,TGTGCCAGCAGTGAGACAGGGACGACTAATGAAAAACTGTTTTTT,CASSETGTTNEKLFF
.,TRBJ1-1,TRBV5-6,.,TGTGCCAGCAGCTTGGCCGGCCGTAACACTGAAGCTTTCTTT,CASSLAGRNTEAFF
.,TRBJ1-2,TRBV30,.,TGTGCCTGGAGCACTGACAGGCCCTATGGCTACACCTTC,CAWSTDRPYGYTF
.,TRBJ1-1,TRBV10-3,.,TGTGCCATCGGGATATATAACACTGAAGCTTTCTTT,CAIGIYNTEAFF
.,TRBJ1-2,TRBV7-9,.,TGTGCCAGCAGCCCAGGACCGGTCTTAAGCACCTTC,CASSPGPVLSTF
.,TRBJ1-1,TRBV4-3,.,TGCGCCAGCAGCCAAGAAGGGGGGTGGACTGAAGCTTTCTTT,CASSQEGGWTEAFF
few,TRBJ1-5,TRBV6-1,.,TGTGCCAGCAGTGAAGGGGTTTTGTCAGATCAGCCCCAGCATTTT,CASSEGVLSDQPQHF
.,TRBJ2-5,TRBV5-6,.,TGTGCCAGCAGCTTGCCGGGGACGGCAGGGTCGGTGACCCAGTACTTC,CASSLPGTAGSVTQYF
once,TRBJ2-6,TRBV7-2,.,TGTGCCAGCAGCTTAAGAGGACAGTTGTCTGGGGCCAACGTCCTGACTTTC,CASSLRGQLSGANVLTF
.,TRBJ1-4,TRBV5-5,.,TGTGCCAGCAGCTTGGGGCTGACAGCCGGAAATGAAAAACTGTTTTTT,CASSLGLTAGNEKLFF
.,TRBJ2-2,TRBV7-2,TRBD1,TGTGCCAGCAGCTCCGGACAGGTCATGGGTACCGGGGAGCTGTTTTTT,CASSSGQVMGTGELFF
.,TRBJ1-2,TRBV30,.,TGTGCCGCCGATCTAGGGACGGCTACTAACTATGGCTACACCTTC,CAADLGTATNYGYTF
.,TRBJ2-5,TRBV7-3,.,TGTGCCAGCAGCTCTGGATCAGGGCATAAACAAGAGACCCAGTACTTC,CASSSGSGHKQETQYF
.,TRBJ1-5,TRBV27,TRBD1,TGTGCCAGCAGTTGGCGACAGGGTAATCAGCCCCAGCATTTT,CASSWRQGNQPQHF
.,TRBJ1-6,TRBV6-6,TRBD1,TGTGCCAGCAGTTACACTGACAGGGAGAGATTGGCACCCCTCCACTTT,CASSYTDRERLAPLHF
.,TRBJ2-3,TRBV7-9,.,TGTGCCAGCAGCTTAACGGGAAGCACAGATACGCAGTATTTT,CASSLTGSTDTQYF
.,TRBJ1-6,TRBV5-1,.,TGCGCCAGCAGCTTGGAGGGTAACACCTATAATTCACCCCTCCACTTT,CASSLEGNTYNSPLHF
.,TRBJ1-1,TRBV5-6,.,TGTGCCAGCAGCTTGGTGGCGTCCGAAGCTTTCTTT,CASSLVASEAFF